This entry lists 29 T cell receptor beta chains sequenced from one sample in a study of CD8 T cells in Susac syndrome. Random hexamers were used to reverse transcribe the RNA input (roughly 0.5 to 1 ug). TCRdb redid the calling of the immunoSEQ multiplex PCR reads with MiXCR, one entry per CDR3 protein. The sample includes 90,000 to 150,000 distinct CDR3 sequences, less than 95% of them seen just once. The sequenced sample consisted of CD4+ T cells from PBMCs. The receptors originated from a human donor in good health.

This clonotype is a singleton in its sample. The genes are TRBV20-1 and TRBJ2-2; possibly TRBD1 for D (5 bases). V was clipped by 0 bases and J by 2 bases, with 13 bases between them. CDR1 is DFQATT, CDR2 SNEGSKA, per germline (reference sequence). The length of the CDR3 is 16 residues. CDR3 protein: CSARDISQGNTGELFF. In nucleotides, the CDR3 is TGCAGTGCTAGAGATATATCGCAGGGAAACACCGGGGAGCTGTTTTTT.

The chain joins TRBV6-2 or TRBV6-3 to TRBJ2-1, with 9 bases lining up with TRBD2. With V trimmed by 6 bases and J by 6 bases, 9 bases remained unmatched. CDR1 and CDR2 from the germline V gene are MNHEY and SVGEGT. The CDR3 contains 15 residues. The CDR3 here is CASSLAGLQSNEQFF. The CDR3 DNA is TGTGCCAGCAGCCTAGCGGGACTACAATCCAATGAGCAGTTCTTC.

The genes are TRBV18 and TRBJ2-1; D is possibly TRBD2 (6 bases). The CDR3 loop spans 18 amino acids. V lost 2 bases, J lost 2 bases, and 19 bases lay in between. Germline CDR1 is KGHSH and CDR2 is LQKENI. In DNA, the CDR3 is TGTGCCAGCTCACCAGCTATAATACTAGCTTATCCCTACAATGAGCAGTTCTTC. Protein: CASSPAIILAYPYNEQFF.

This chain links TRBV3-1 with TRBJ2-3; tentative D call: TRBD2 (6 bases). V gave up 1 base and J gave up 3 bases, with 14 bases separating them. The CDR3 is made up of 16 amino acids. The germline V gene has CDR1 LGHDT and CDR2 YNNKEL (reference sequence). The CDR3 coding sequence is TGTGCCAGCAGCCAAGTCGTCCTAGCGTCGACAGATACGCAGTATTTT. It encodes CASSQVVLASTDTQYF.

The chain couples TRBV5-1 to TRBJ2-7; the match to TRBD1 covers 7 bases. This CDR3 comprises 18 residues. V lost 2 bases to trimming and J lost 5 bases; unmatched junction nucleotides: 19. Germline V gene sequence: CDR1 SGHRS, CDR2 YFSETQ. CDR3 amino acids: CASSLAFSRDSQIDEQYF. Here the CDR3 DNA reads TGCGCCAGCAGCTTAGCGTTTTCCCGGGACAGCCAAATCGACGAGCAGTACTTC.

The chain uses TRBV5-1 and TRBJ2-5; D tentatively reads TRBD1 or TRBD2 (6 bases each). CDR1 and CDR2 (germline): SGHRS, YFSETQ. With 4 bases removed from V and 5 bases from J, the gap between germline ends came to 15 bases. The CDR3 consists of 14 residues. The CDR3 sequence: CASSPLGGVETQYF. For the CDR3, the DNA is TGCGCCAGCAGCCCTCTGGGGGGCGTTGAGACCCAGTACTTC.

The chain couples TRBV18 to TRBJ2-3; D possibly corresponds to TRBD2 (6 bases). The CDR3 runs to 15 residues. Trimming shortened V by 2 bases and J by 4 bases, and 13 bases separated the two germline ends. Germline-derived CDR1 and CDR2 are KGHSH and LQKENI. The CDR3: CASSPNGGGADTQYF. The CDR3 DNA follows: TGTGCCAGCTCACCAAATGGGGGAGGCGCAGATACGCAGTATTTT.

Written as DNA, the CDR3 is TGTGCCAGCACCCCCCAGGGGCTTATGAACACTGAAGCTTTCTTT. It yields the protein CASTPQGLMNTEAFF. The chain joins TRBV5-6 to TRBJ1-1; TRBD1 might be the D (6 bases). CDR3 length: 15 residues. V lost 6 bases and J lost 0, with 15 bases in between. Germline values: CDR1 SGHDT, CDR2 YYEEEE.

This sequence joins TRBV20-1 and TRBJ2-5; tentatively, D is TRBD2 (5 bases). The germline V and J ends were trimmed by 1 base and 5 bases, with 14 bases remaining between them. This CDR3 has 14 amino acids. Germline CDR1 and CDR2: DFQATT and SNEGSKA (reference sequence). CDR3 coding DNA: TGCAGTGCTAGAGCCCCCCTAGCTAGGGAGACCCAGTACTTC. Its protein is CSARAPLARETQYF.

The gene calls are TRBV6-2 or TRBV6-3 and TRBJ1-2; TRBD1 might be the D (6 bases). Germline lookup yields CDR1 MNHEY and CDR2 SVGEGT. Trimming stripped 0 bases from V and 2 bases from J, with 16 bases between. CDR3 length equals 17 residues. The CDR3 is CASSYSMTGGRNYGYTF. CDR3 in DNA: TGTGCCAGCAGTTACTCGATGACGGGGGGGCGAAACTATGGCTACACCTTC.

This clonotype was observed a single time. The chain combines TRBV19 with TRBJ1-5; tentatively, D is TRBD1 (6 bases). Germline CDR1 and CDR2: LNHDA and SQIVND (reference sequence). The CDR3 covers 16 residues. V was trimmed by 1 base and J by 2 bases, leaving 12 bases between them. Here the CDR3 DNA reads TGTGCCAGTAGTATAGTAGCAGGGGCGGGCAATCAGCCCCAGCATTTT. Its protein is CASSIVAGAGNQPQHF.

CDR3 sequence (DNA): TGTGCCAGCAGTTACGGGCTCTCGGGGGAGCTGTTTTTT. Translation gives CASSYGLSGELFF. The genes are TRBV6-5 and TRBJ2-2; D is unclear. The germline CDR1 and CDR2 sequences are MNHEY and SVGAGI. This CDR3 spans 13 amino acids. V lost 2 bases, J lost 8 bases, and 9 bases lay in between.

V and J are TRBV7-8 and TRBJ1-5; D is possibly TRBD1 (5 bases). CDR3 length: 15 amino acids. V lost 2 bases and J 3 bases, leaving 11 bases between the germline ends. Germline assignment: CDR1 SGHVS and CDR2 FQNEAQ. The CDR3 spells CASSLNRQLNQPQHF. The CDR3 DNA reads TGTGCCAGCAGCTTAAACAGGCAGCTCAATCAGCCCCAGCATTTT.

The chain links TRBV7-2 to TRBJ2-5; 9 positions match TRBD2. CDR1 is SGHTA, CDR2 FQGNSA, per germline. The CDR3 covers 18 residues. Unmatched junction bases numbered 16, after V lost 4 bases and J lost 4 bases. The CDR3 loop is CASSSGGRAAAVGETQYF. The DNA of the CDR3 is TGTGCCAGCAGCTCTGGCGGGAGGGCCGCCGCGGTCGGAGAGACCCAGTACTTC.

V usage is TRBV29-1 and J usage is TRBJ2-6, with 7 nucleotides matching TRBD1. V shed 7 bases and J 2 bases; nucleotides not matched to a gene: 8. Germline V lookup: CDR1 SQVTM, CDR2 ANQGSEA. The CDR3 is 15 amino acids. The CDR3 spells CSARQGGTGANVLTF. In nucleotides, the CDR3 is TGCAGCGCCCGACAGGGTGGGACTGGGGCCAACGTCCTGACTTTC.

The genes are TRBV15 and TRBJ2-5; D unclear. Trimming cost V 3 bases and J 5 bases, with 4 bases left between them. This CDR3 comprises 11 residues. Germline lookup yields CDR1 LNHNV and CDR2 YYDKDF (reference sequence). CDR3 nucleotide sequence: TGTGCCACCAGCAGGATGGAGACCCAGTACTTC. It codes for CATSRMETQYF.

The V and J genes are TRBV20-1 and TRBJ2-3; D is perhaps TRBD1 or TRBD2 (5 bases each). V lost 5 bases and J 2 bases, leaving 14 bases between the germline ends. This CDR3 spans 14 amino acids. CDR1 and CDR2 (germline): DFQATT, SNEGSKA (reference sequence). The CDR3 DNA sequence: TGCAGTGCTCGGGACGCCTCCGCCACAGATACGCAGTATTTT. This sequence encodes CSARDASATDTQYF.

The chain couples TRBV9 to TRBJ2-2, with D perhaps TRBD1 or TRBD2 (5 bases each). The CDR3 contains 15 residues. Trimming shortened V by 0 bases and J by 5 bases, and 11 bases separated the two germline ends. Germline V gene sequence: CDR1 SGDLS, CDR2 YYNGEE. CDR3 loop: CASSVAGTGTGELFF. The DNA for the CDR3 is TGTGCCAGCAGCGTAGCCGGGACGGGGACCGGGGAGCTGTTTTTT.

J is TRBJ2-6 and V is TRBV6-1, with a tentative D call TRBD1 (6 bases). CDR3 length: 17 residues. Germline assignment: CDR1 MNHNS and CDR2 SASEGT. V shed 6 bases and J shed 0 bases, with 15 bases lying between them. CDR3 nucleotide sequence: TGTGCCAGCAGAACCGACAGGCCGTACTCTGGGGCCAACGTCCTGACTTTC. As protein: CASRTDRPYSGANVLTF.

This chain joins TRBV7-9 and TRBJ1-2; 8 bases map to TRBD1. The CDR3 runs to 15 residues. J gave up 5 bases and V 4 bases, and 9 bases lay outside the gene matches. Germline V gene data show CDR1 as SEHNR and CDR2 as FQNEAQ (reference sequence). The CDR3 sequence: CASSSQTGERYGYTF. The DNA of the CDR3 is TGTGCCAGCAGCTCTCAGACAGGGGAACGGTATGGCTACACCTTC.

The chain employs TRBV11-2 and TRBJ2-2; D is ambiguous. Germline assignment: CDR1 SGHAT and CDR2 FQNNGV. The CDR3 covers 14 residues. V dropped 1 base and J dropped 1 base, with 4 bases sitting between them. The CDR3 coding sequence is TGTGCCAGCAGCTTAGCTCTGAACACCGGGGAGCTGTTTTTT. Encoded protein: CASSLALNTGELFF.

The rearrangement links TRBV6-6 to TRBJ2-7; 7 nucleotides line up with TRBD1. The CDR3 extends over 12 amino acids. CDR1 is MNHNY, CDR2 SVGAGI, per germline (reference sequence). J gave up 4 bases and V 6 bases, and 3 bases lay outside the gene matches. This CDR3 is CASRQQGYEQYF. The CDR3 nucleotides are TGTGCCAGCAGGCAACAGGGGTACGAGCAGTACTTC.

The chain links TRBV5-1 to TRBJ1-1; 11 nucleotides line up with TRBD1. J gave up 3 bases and V 0 bases, and 1 base lay outside the gene matches. Germline lookup yields CDR1 SGHRS and CDR2 YFSETQ. This CDR3 contains 15 residues. The CDR3 region is CASSLEGQGDTEAFF. CDR3 DNA sequence: TGCGCCAGCAGCTTGGAGGGACAGGGGGACACTGAAGCTTTCTTT.

The chain couples TRBV5-1 to TRBJ1-1; perhaps TRBD1 as D (6 bases). Germline V gives CDR1 SGHRS, CDR2 YFSETQ. This CDR3 contains 12 residues. The ends were cut back, 2 bases at V and 8 bases at J, with 10 bases in the middle. CDR3 region: CASSLQDREAFF. For the CDR3, the DNA is TGCGCCAGCAGCTTACAAGACAGGGAAGCTTTCTTT.

This chain joins TRBV19 and TRBJ2-7, with D perhaps given as TRBD1 or TRBD2 (5 bases each). In germline, CDR1 is LNHDA, CDR2 SQIVND (reference sequence). The CDR3 consists of 13 residues. The V and J ends lost 7 bases and 6 bases respectively, with 16 bases between them. CDR3 sequence reads: CASKREGTSEQYF. The CDR3 DNA follows: TGTGCCAGTAAACGAGAGGGGACCTCCGAGCAGTACTTC. Using reference TRBV19 and TRBJ2-7 for the parts outside the CDR3, the full variable domain is DGGITQSPKYLFRKEGQNVTLSCEQNLNHDAMYWYRQDPGQGLRLIYYSQIVNDFQKGDIAEGYSVSREKKESFPLTVTSAQKNPTAFYLCASKREGTSEQYFGPGTRLTVT.

V is TRBV7-2 and J is TRBJ2-1; 9 bases are shared with TRBD2. In germline, CDR1 is SGHTA, CDR2 FQGNSA. The CDR3 extends over 13 amino acids. After removal of 1 base from V and 8 bases from J, the junction contained 0 bases not matched to a gene. CDR3 sequence reads: CASSLEREDEQFF. The CDR3 DNA follows: TGTGCCAGCAGCTTAGAGCGGGAGGATGAGCAGTTCTTC.

The chain uses TRBV30 and TRBJ2-7, with D perhaps assigned TRBD1 or TRBD2 (5 bases each). The CDR3 loop spans 14 amino acids. CDR1 is GTSNPN and CDR2 is SVGIG in the germline V gene (reference sequence). Trimming shortened V by 8 bases and J by 3 bases, and 20 bases separated the two germline ends. The DNA of the CDR3 is TGTGCCCGGGACGGATTAGGTGGTGGCTACGAGCAGTACTTC. Its translation: CARDGLGGGYEQYF.

In this sample, this clonotype turned up once. V is TRBV2 and J is TRBJ2-1; 7 positions agree with TRBD2. Germline V gene data show CDR1 as SNHLY and CDR2 as FYNNEI. V dropped 7 bases and J dropped 6; count of bases not matched to a gene: 6. The CDR3 contains 13 residues. Here the CDR3 reads CASKAGVPNEQFF. In nucleotides, the CDR3 is TGTGCCAGCAAGGCGGGAGTCCCCAATGAGCAGTTCTTC.

This clonotype was found once. The chain's CDR3 is CSASGAGLAERDEQFF. In DNA, the CDR3 is TGCAGTGCTAGCGGGGCGGGACTAGCGGAGAGGGATGAGCAGTTCTTC. The genes are TRBV20-1 and TRBJ2-1; 11 nucleotides line up with TRBD2. This CDR3 is 16 amino acids long. Trimming cost V 3 bases and J 8 bases; bases outside gene matches: 12. The germline CDR1 and CDR2 sequences are DFQATT and SNEGSKA (reference sequence).